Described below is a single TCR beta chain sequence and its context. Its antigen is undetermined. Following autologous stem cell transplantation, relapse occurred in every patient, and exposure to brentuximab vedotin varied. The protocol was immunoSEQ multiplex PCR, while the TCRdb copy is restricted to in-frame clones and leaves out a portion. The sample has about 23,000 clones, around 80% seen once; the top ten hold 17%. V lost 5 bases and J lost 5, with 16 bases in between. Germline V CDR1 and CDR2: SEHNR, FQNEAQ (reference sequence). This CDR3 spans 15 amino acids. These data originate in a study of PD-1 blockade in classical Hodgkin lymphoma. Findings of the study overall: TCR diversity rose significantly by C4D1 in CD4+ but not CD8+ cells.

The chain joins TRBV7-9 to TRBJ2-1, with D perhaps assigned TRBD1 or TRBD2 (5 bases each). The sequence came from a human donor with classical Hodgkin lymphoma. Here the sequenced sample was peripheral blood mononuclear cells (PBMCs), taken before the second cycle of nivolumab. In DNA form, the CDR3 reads TGTGCCAGCAGCCCCGCCCGGGGACCTAACAATGAGCAGTTCTTC. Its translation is CASSPARGPNNEQFF.